This entry lists 13 T cell receptor beta chains sequenced from one sample in a study of blood T cells in healthy people across ages. A second roughly 6 to 12 cycle PCR used barcoded and J-beta primers. TCRdb re-called the 5' RACE reads through MiXCR, storing one row per CDR3 protein. The sample yields approximately 1.5 million distinct CDR3 sequences, 34% seen once. Sequencing was performed on blood. The source is a woman in her 30s in good health.

V is TRBV6-2 or TRBV6-3 and J is TRBJ1-2; 8 bases align to TRBD1. CDR1 and CDR2 from the germline V gene are MNHEY and SVGEGT. Trimming removed 1 base from V and 4 bases from J; junction bases left unmatched: 14. This CDR3 is built from 18 residues. CDR3 amino acids: CASSYFRTGRDWSYGYTF. The CDR3 nucleotides are TGTGCCAGCAGTTACTTCAGGACAGGGAGAGATTGGTCCTATGGCTACACCTTC.

This clonotype was detected only a few times. The chain joins TRBV4-1 to TRBJ1-1; tentative D call: TRBD1 (6 bases). The CDR3 runs to 15 residues. Trimming left V 1 base short and J 3 bases short, with 12 bases between. The germline gives CDR1 MGHRA, CDR2 YSYEKL. The CDR3 loop reads CASSQGRNRDTEAFF. Here the CDR3 DNA reads TGCGCCAGCAGCCAAGGAAGAAACAGGGACACTGAAGCTTTCTTT.

A note on this clonotype: A read error may be the cause here, since a much bigger clone is one base away. The chain couples TRBV29-1 to TRBJ1-1, with D unclear. The CDR3 has 11 residues. Germline V gene lookup returns CDR1 SQVTM and CDR2 ANQGSEA. Trimming stripped 3 bases from V and 3 bases from J, with 5 bases between. The CDR3 DNA sequence: TGCAGCGTTGACAGTTACACTGAAGCTTTCTTT. Translation: CSVDSYTEAFF.

This chain joins TRBV6-6 and TRBJ1-1; D is ambiguous. The CDR3 totals 13 residues. V was pared by 6 bases and J by 5 bases, with 13 bases between. Germline CDR1 and CDR2: MNHNY and SVGAGI (reference sequence). CDR3 protein: CASSITWKTEAFF. The CDR3 DNA is TGTGCCAGCAGCATTACCTGGAAGACTGAAGCTTTCTTT.

There are a few counts of this clonotype. The chain carries TRBV7-6 and TRBJ2-7; D ambiguous. V was pared by 7 bases and J by 2 bases, with 12 bases between. Germline V gene data show CDR1 as SGHVS and CDR2 as FNYEAQ. The length of the CDR3 is 13 residues. The CDR3 loop is CASTDHKTYEQYF. Here the CDR3 DNA reads TGTGCCAGCACCGACCATAAAACCTACGAGCAGTACTTC.

V gene TRBV6-4 combines with J gene TRBJ1-6; D is unclear. Germline V lookup: CDR1 MRHNA, CDR2 SNTAGT. The CDR3 extends over 14 amino acids. V gave up 8 bases and J gave up 4 bases, with 12 bases separating them. The CDR3 loop is CASGEGRYNSPLHF. CDR3 sequence (DNA): TGTGCCAGCGGGGAAGGCCGTTATAATTCACCCCTCCACTTT.

The chain has TRBV6-2 or TRBV6-3 and TRBJ2-1, with a weak D call TRBD2 (6 bases). The CDR3 spans 11 residues. Germline V gene data show CDR1 as MNHEY and CDR2 as SVGEGT. Trimming left V 6 bases short and J 15 bases short, with 15 bases between. DNA of the CDR3: TGTGCCAGCAGCCTGGGGACTTCCTCGTTCTTC. It codes for CASSLGTSSFF.

This chain connects TRBV5-1 to TRBJ2-3, with D unclear. The germline CDR1 and CDR2 sequences are SGHRS and YFSETQ. Trimming took 3 bases from V and 3 from J, leaving 14 bases between them. This CDR3 region has 15 residues. The CDR3 protein is CASSSGPSQTDTQYF. CDR3 in DNA: TGCGCCAGCAGCTCAGGACCCTCGCAGACAGATACGCAGTATTTT.

This clonotype appeared a few times. V is TRBV18 and J is TRBJ1-5; D is undetermined. Trimming took 3 bases from V and 7 from J, leaving 10 bases between them. This CDR3 is 13 amino acids long. CDR1 KGHSH and CDR2 LQKENI come from the germline V gene. The CDR3 spells CASSPGSKQPQHF. The CDR3 nucleotides read TGTGCCAGCTCACCGGGGTCCAAACAGCCCCAGCATTTT.

This clonotype was seen repeatedly, ten times or more. The V gene is TRBV12-3 or TRBV12-4, the J gene TRBJ2-1; TRBD2 matches 14 bases. CDR3 size: 14 residues. The V and J ends lost 8 bases and 8 bases, in that order; junction bases with no gene match: 5. The CDR3 region is CASSRLAGGDEQFF. For the CDR3, the DNA is TGTGCCAGCTCCCGACTAGCGGGAGGGGATGAGCAGTTCTTC.

This clonotype was seen only a few times. The chain combines TRBV6-1 with TRBJ2-5; 14 positions match TRBD2. CDR1 and CDR2 from the germline V gene are MNHNS and SASEGT. The CDR3 consists of 13 residues. Trimming took 10 bases from V and 11 from J; bases not matched to a gene: 9. CDR3 amino acids: CAIGTSGSSEQYF. In DNA form, the CDR3 reads TGTGCCATCGGGACTAGCGGGAGCAGTGAGCAGTACTTC.

The rearrangement joins TRBV27 to TRBJ2-7, with a possible D match to TRBD2 (6 bases). The germline gives CDR1 MNHEY, CDR2 SMNVEV (reference sequence). V was cut by 2 bases and J by 3 bases, with 11 bases left in between. The CDR3 runs 14 residues. CDR3 loop: CASSLIGGNYEQYF. The CDR3 DNA is TGTGCCAGCAGTTTAATCGGCGGGAACTACGAGCAGTACTTC.

This chain joins TRBV28 and TRBJ2-3, with 8 bases fitting TRBD2. V trimming: 5 bases; J trimming: 1 base; junction bases outside the gene matches: 11. The germline V gene has CDR1 MDHEN and CDR2 SYDVKM. This CDR3 spans 17 amino acids. CDR3 sequence reads: CASSPLFSGKGTDTQYF. The CDR3 DNA is TGTGCCAGCAGTCCCCTGTTTAGCGGGAAGGGCACAGATACGCAGTATTTT.